This T cell receptor (beta chain) was identified during a study of T-cell memory formation after mild COVID-19. TCRdb reanalysed the 5' RACE reads using MiXCR and keeps one entry per CDR3 protein. This table has approximately 410,000 distinct CDR3 sequences, about 25% appearing once. Study-level results: Later expanders leaned CD4+, whereas day 15 to 85 contracting clones were balanced CD4/CD8. The appearance of some responding clones in pre-infection memory suggested that cross-reactive memory joined. SARS-CoV-2 specificity of second-wave clones peaking day 37 was unconfirmed.

Remarks on this clonotype: What it binds is unknown.

This CDR3 region has 13 residues. The germline CDR1 and CDR2 sequences are LGHNA and YNFKEQ. Trimming pared 0 bases from V and 4 bases from J, leaving 1 base between. The chain links TRBV4-2 to TRBJ2-6; D is ambiguous. Sequencing input: PBMCs or a T cell subset sorted from them (not recorded which). The clonotype originates from an adult woman who had mild COVID-19 (a few samples of this study predate the infection). Cell type and time point are not known. The CDR3 nucleotides are TGTGCCAGCAGCCAAGACGGGGCCAACGTCCTGACTTTC. Translating gives CASSQDGANVLTF.